The clone carrying this TCR beta chain has just a few counts. The antigen is not known. Trimming removed 0 bases from V and 8 bases from J, with 11 bases in between. The germline V gene encodes CDR1 LNHNV and CDR2 YYDKDF (reference sequence). This CDR3 has 15 amino acids. This sample is drawn from a study of CD8+CD57+ T cells in acquired aplastic anemia. Points from the study as a whole: The CD8+ Simpson's diversity of patients and controls was not significantly different.

Genomic DNA, serving as template, underwent TCR beta VDJ and CDR3 profiling. TCRdb used MiXCR to reprocess the reads, holding one entry per CDR3 protein. Among 150,000 to 200,000 distinct CDR3 sequences, around 52% were seen once, and the ten largest hold roughly 30%. Patients who underwent sequencing had shown CD8+CD57+ cell expansion by flow cytometry. Blood came from patients not yet given any therapy. This clonotype was obtained from a human donor with aplastic anemia. The material sequenced was sorted CD4+, CD8+, or CD8+CD57+ T cells (not recorded which) from PBMCs. This chain joins TRBV15 and TRBJ1-6; perhaps TRBD1 as D (5 bases). This chain's CDR3 is CATSRDLQGYSPLHF. As DNA, the CDR3 is TGTGCCACCAGCAGAGATCTCCAGGGATATTCACCCCTCCACTTT.